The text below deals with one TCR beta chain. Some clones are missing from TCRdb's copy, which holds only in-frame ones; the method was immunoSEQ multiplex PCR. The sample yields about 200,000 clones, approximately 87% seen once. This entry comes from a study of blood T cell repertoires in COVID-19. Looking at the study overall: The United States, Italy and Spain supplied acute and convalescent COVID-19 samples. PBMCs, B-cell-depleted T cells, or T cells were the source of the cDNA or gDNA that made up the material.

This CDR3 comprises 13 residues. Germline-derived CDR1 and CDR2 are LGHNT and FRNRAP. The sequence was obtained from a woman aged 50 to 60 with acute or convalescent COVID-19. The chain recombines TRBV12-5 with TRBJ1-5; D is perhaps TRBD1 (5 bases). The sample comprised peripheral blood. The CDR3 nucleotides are TGTGCGAGCCCGACAGATAGCAATCAGCCCCAGCATTTT. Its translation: CASPTDSNQPQHF.